This record covers a single TCR beta chain. Its matching antigen is unknown. The germline V gene encodes CDR1 SGHDN and CDR2 FVKESK. The CDR3 sequence is 16 residues long. V was clipped by 0 bases and J by 1 base, with 12 bases between them. This sample was taken from a study of OX40 agonist ivuxolimab in advanced cancers. Study background: Ivuxolimab, an agonist antibody against OX40 (CD134), was given to patients. Study observations and caveats: Clonal expansion was seen in CD4+ and CD8+ blood T cells by week 6 at 0.1 to 3.0 mg/kg. Normalized T-cell clonal expansion was also low in some nonresponders.

Clones were sequenced by immunoSEQ multiplex PCR, and TCRdb holds only the in-frame ones, with some missing. The sample records under 90,000 clones, just over 90% being singletons. The chain couples TRBV14 to TRBJ1-1, with D perhaps TRBD1 (5 bases). The sample consisted of CD4+ or CD8+ T cells sorted from blood, taken in a trial of the OX40 agonist ivuxolimab. This sequence was found in an adult with an advanced solid tumor such as melanoma, head and neck, liver or kidney cancer. The chain's CDR3 is CASSQDNSGGNTEAFF. The CDR3 DNA reads as TGTGCCAGCAGCCAAGATAACTCGGGGGGGAACACTGAAGCTTTCTTT.